These 32 T cell receptor beta chains originate from one sample sequenced in a study of cytomegalovirus exposure and HLA in healthy donors. PCR amplification relied on 60 Vbeta primers (plus 13 Jbeta primers). Method: immunoSEQ multiplex PCR; TCRdb's copy keeps in-frame clones and lacks some. Of about 200,000 clones in the sample, 70% to 90% were seen once. Sequenced material: PBMCs. The receptors here all came from a man between 25 and 39 years old in good health and CMV-seronegative.

The chain joins TRBV6-5 to TRBJ1-3; 7 positions match TRBD1. Trimming cost V 6 bases and J 0 bases; bases outside gene matches: 5. CDR3 size: 15 residues. Germline V gives CDR1 MNHEY, CDR2 SVGAGI. For the CDR3, the DNA is TGTGCCAGCAGCAGACAGGGCCTCTCTGGAAACACCATATATTTT. Protein product: CASSRQGLSGNTIYF.

V gene TRBV6-4 combines with J gene TRBJ1-1, with TRBD1 identical over 7 bases. J gave up 2 bases and V 7 bases, and 4 bases lay outside the gene matches. Germline CDR1 MRHNA, CDR2 SNTAGT. The CDR3 is made up of 13 amino acids. For the CDR3, the DNA is TGTGCCAGCAAGGAGGGGGCTAACACTGAAGCTTTCTTT. It translates to CASKEGANTEAFF.

The gene calls are TRBV4-3 and TRBJ2-7, with 8 bases aligning to TRBD1. CDR3 length: 15 residues. J was trimmed by 2 bases and V by 1 base; bases with no gene match: 4. Germline V gene sequence: CDR1 LGHNA, CDR2 YSLEER. For the CDR3, the DNA is TGCGCCAGCAGCCAAGTCGGGACAGGAACCTACGAGCAGTACTTC. Translating gives CASSQVGTGTYEQYF.

The chain couples TRBV18 to TRBJ2-2; 10 bases align to TRBD1. The V gene end was trimmed by 2 bases and the J gene end by 4 bases; junction bases not matched to a gene: 4. There are 16 residues in the CDR3. CDR1 KGHSH and CDR2 LQKENI come from the germline V gene. Here the CDR3 reads CASSPGQGVGTGELFF. The CDR3 nucleotides read TGTGCCAGCTCACCAGGACAGGGGGTCGGCACCGGGGAGCTGTTTTTT.

This clone was counted a few times. The chain employs TRBV7-9 and TRBJ2-1; D is unresolved. Trimming took 2 bases from V and 7 from J, leaving 9 bases between them. Germline V gene data show CDR1 as SEHNR and CDR2 as FQNEAQ (reference sequence). This CDR3 region has 13 residues. The CDR3 here is CASSLRGENEQFF. Here the CDR3 DNA reads TGTGCCAGCAGCTTAAGAGGTGAGAATGAGCAGTTCTTC.

The gene calls are TRBV5-1 and TRBJ2-5; perhaps TRBD2 as D (6 bases). The CDR3 totals 15 residues. Germline CDR1 is SGHRS and CDR2 is YFSETQ. V was clipped by 2 bases and J by 1 base, with 12 bases between them. The CDR3 DNA reads TGCGCCAGCAGCTTTACCGTCGGGGGCCAAGAGACCCAGTACTTC. Protein sequence: CASSFTVGGQETQYF.

This rearrangement joins TRBV10-3 to TRBJ2-7; D uncertain. CDR1 and CDR2 from the germline V gene are ENHRY and SYGVKD. Between the trimmed V and J ends, which lost 6 bases and 2 bases, there was a span of 11 bases. There are 13 residues in the CDR3. CDR3 nucleotides: TGTGCCATCAGGACTGCAAGTGCCTACGAGCAGTACTTC. Translating it yields CAIRTASAYEQYF.

J is TRBJ2-3 and V is TRBV28; 9 bases map to TRBD2. With V trimmed by 11 bases and J by 1 base, 4 bases remained unmatched. The CDR3 has 13 amino acids. Looked up from germline, CDR1 is MDHEN and CDR2 is SYDVKM. The CDR3 DNA reads TGTGCCGCCGAGCGGGGGGGCACAGATACGCAGTATTTT. It yields the protein CAAERGGTDTQYF.

The chain links TRBV29-1 to TRBJ2-5, with 7 bases matching TRBD1. This CDR3 is 14 amino acids long. Germline CDR1 reads SQVTM; CDR2 reads ANQGSEA. V lost 7 bases to trimming and J lost 1 base; unmatched junction nucleotides: 9. The CDR3 is CSADGRTGQETQYF. CDR3 bases: TGCAGCGCTGATGGGCGGACAGGCCAAGAGACCCAGTACTTC. Complete variable domain (other parts from reference TRBV29-1 and TRBJ2-5): SAVISQKPSRDICQRGTSLTIQCQVDSQVTMMFWYRQQPGQSLTLIATANQGSEATYESGFVIDKFPISRPNLTFSTLTVSNMSPEDSSIYLCSADGRTGQETQYFGPGTRLLVL.

This sequence joins TRBV5-6 and TRBJ2-5, with D perhaps TRBD1 (6 bases). Matching the DNA end better, TRBJ2-7 makes the J call doubtful. Germline lookup yields CDR1 SGHDT and CDR2 YYEEEE. The CDR3 has 15 amino acids. The CDR3 sequence: CASSFGQSYAYEQYF. The CDR3 coding sequence is TGTGCCAGCAGCTTTGGACAGAGTTATGCCTACGAGCAGTACTTC.

V usage is TRBV7-6 and J usage is TRBJ2-5, with TRBD1 matching over 7 bases. Trimming removed 7 bases from V and 3 bases from J; junction bases left unmatched: 14. CDR3 size: 16 residues. Germline V CDR1 and CDR2: SGHVS, FNYEAQ. For the CDR3, the DNA is TGTGCCAGCAACGAACATGGGGACAGAAATAAAGAGACCCAGTACTTC. This sequence encodes CASNEHGDRNKETQYF.

The gene calls are TRBV2 and TRBJ2-1, with D hard to call. Germline V gene data show CDR1 as SNHLY and CDR2 as FYNNEI. V gave up 2 bases and J gave up 3 bases, with 8 bases separating them. The CDR3 is 14 residues long. The CDR3 DNA reads TGTGCCAGCAGTGAACAGGCAGGCTACAATGAGCAGTTCTTC. Translating gives CASSEQAGYNEQFF.

CDR3 nucleotide sequence: TGTGCCAGCAGCATGGGGACAGGGGGCATAGAGACCCAGTACTTC. Amino acids: CASSMGTGGIETQYF. This rearrangement joins TRBV9 to TRBJ2-5; TRBD1 agrees at 12 bases. J lost 4 bases, V lost 4 bases, and 5 bases had no gene match. CDR1 and CDR2 (germline): SGDLS, YYNGEE. CDR3 length: 15 amino acids. The complete variable domain, with remaining parts taken from reference TRBV9 and TRBJ2-5, reads DSGVTQTPKHLITATGQRVTLRCSPRSGDLSVYWYQQSLDQGLQFLIQYYNGEERAKGNILERFSAQQFPDLHSELNLSSLELGDSALYFCASSMGTGGIETQYFGPGTRLLVL.

The V and J genes are TRBV2 and TRBJ2-3; 8 bases match TRBD2. Trimming cost V 9 bases and J 4 bases; bases outside gene matches: 15. The CDR3 length is 16 residues. CDR1 and CDR2 from the germline V gene are SNHLY and FYNNEI. CDR3 DNA: TGTGCCAGTGCCGGGCTCGGCGGGGGGTTAGCAGATACGCAGTATTTT. Its translation: CASAGLGGGLADTQYF. Supplemented by reference TRBV2 and TRBJ2-3, the full variable domain reads EPEVTQTPSHQVTQMGQEVILRCVPISNHLYFYWYRQILGQKVEFLVSFYNNEISEKSEIFDDQFSVERPDGSNFTLKIRSTKLEDSAMYFCASAGLGGGLADTQYFGPGTRLTVL.

The V call is TRBV5-8, the J call TRBJ1-1; 7 bases agree with TRBD1. The CDR3 spans 15 residues. Germline assignment: CDR1 SGHTS and CDR2 YDEGEE. V lost 5 bases, J lost 2 bases, and 9 bases stayed unmatched. The DNA for the CDR3 is TGTGCCAGCAGATATTACAGGGGCGCTAACACTGAAGCTTTCTTT. Its protein product is CASRYYRGANTEAFF.

The rearrangement links TRBV6-5 to TRBJ2-7; 8 positions match TRBD1. The CDR3 is 14 residues long. Trimming took 6 bases from V and 2 from J; bases not matched to a gene: 6. From germline, CDR1 is MNHEY and CDR2 SVGAGI. The CDR3 DNA sequence: TGTGCCAGCAGCTATGACAGGGGCGCCTACGAGCAGTACTTC. Translation: CASSYDRGAYEQYF.

DNA for the CDR3: TGTGCCAGCAGTCGCAATAAAGGGGGCAATGAGCAGTTCTTC. This encodes CASSRNKGGNEQFF. This chain joins TRBV27 and TRBJ2-1; D possibly corresponds to TRBD1 (6 bases). V was shortened by 5 bases and J by 6 bases, with 14 bases between the two germline ends. CDR1 is MNHEY, CDR2 SMNVEV, per germline (reference sequence). This CDR3 is built from 14 residues.

The rearrangement joins TRBV6-5 to TRBJ2-2; TRBD2 matches at 9 bases. The CDR3 has 13 residues. V lost 7 bases, J lost 8 bases, and 5 bases stayed unmatched. Germline V gene sequence: CDR1 MNHEY, CDR2 SVGAGI. CDR3: CASKRGEEGELFF. CDR3 nucleotide sequence: TGTGCCAGCAAGCGGGGGGAGGAGGGGGAGCTGTTTTTT.

This chain uses TRBV28 with TRBJ2-7; 9 positions agree with TRBD1. V dropped 6 bases and J dropped 4; count of bases not matched to a gene: 7. CDR3 length equals 14 residues. CDR1 and CDR2 (germline): MDHEN, SYDVKM. CDR3 protein: CASRPWDRAYEQYF. CDR3 coding DNA: TGTGCCAGCAGGCCTTGGGACAGGGCGTACGAGCAGTACTTC. Together with reference TRBV28 and TRBJ2-7, the CDR3 gives the full variable domain: DVKVTQSSRYLVKRTGEKVFLECVQDMDHENMFWYRQDPGLGLRLIYFSYDVKMKEKGDIPEGYSVSREKKERFSLILESASTNQTSMYLCASRPWDRAYEQYFGPGTRLTVT.

This clone was recorded only once. V gene TRBV27 combines with J gene TRBJ2-7; 11 bases line up with TRBD2. Germline trimming cut 10 bases from V and 2 bases from J; bases unmatched to any gene: 4. There are 13 residues in the CDR3. Germline V gene data show CDR1 as MNHEY and CDR2 as SMNVEV (reference sequence). The CDR3 DNA reads as TGTGCCATCGGACTAGCGGGCCCCTACGAGCAGTACTTC. Protein: CAIGLAGPYEQYF.

The V call is TRBV10-3, the J call TRBJ2-5; 13 bases are a match to TRBD2. J gave up 2 bases and V 10 bases, and 7 bases lay outside the gene matches. The length of the CDR3 is 15 residues. The germline V gene encodes CDR1 ENHRY and CDR2 SYGVKD. The CDR3 is CATGLAGEYQETQYF. The CDR3 DNA follows: TGTGCCACCGGACTAGCGGGGGAGTATCAAGAGACCCAGTACTTC.

This clone was observed a single time. The chain joins TRBV9 to TRBJ2-7; TRBD2 aligns across 11 bases. The CDR3 loop spans 15 amino acids. Germline values: CDR1 SGDLS, CDR2 YYNGEE. The junction had 5 bases not matched to a gene; V was cut back by 4 bases and J by 2 bases. The DNA for the CDR3 is TGTGCCAGCAGCCGAACTAGCGGGGGTACCTACGAGCAGTACTTC. Residues: CASSRTSGGTYEQYF.

Regarding this clone: One end of the junction fails to match germline, which may point to a read error. V gene TRBV11-3 combines with J gene TRBJ2-5; TRBD2 might be the D (5 bases). This CDR3 region has 13 residues. Germline assignment: CDR1 SGHNT and CDR2 YENEEA. CDR3 nucleotides: TGTGCCAGCAGCTTAGGAGTCGGGGAGATCCAGTACTTC. Translated: CASSLGVGEIQYF.

This chain uses TRBV9 with TRBJ2-2, with a possible D match to TRBD2 (5 bases). The CDR3 runs to 19 residues. Germline CDR1 is SGDLS and CDR2 is YYNGEE. The V gene lost 3 bases and the J gene lost 1 base, with 22 bases spanning the gap. The CDR3 nucleotides are TGTGCCAGCAGCGGCGCCGCGACCACGGGGTTTTGGAACACCGGGGAGCTGTTTTTT. Protein: CASSGAATTGFWNTGELFF.

This sequence joins TRBV2 and TRBJ2-5; TRBD1 matches 8 bases. TRBJ2-7 matches the DNA end more closely, so the J call is doubtful. This CDR3 has 15 amino acids. The germline V gene encodes CDR1 SNHLY and CDR2 FYNNEI. The CDR3 nucleotides are TGTGCCAGCAAAATGATGGACAGGGCGTCCTACGAGCAGTACTTC. It codes for CASKMMDRASYEQYF.

The rearrangement links TRBV19 to TRBJ2-1; 10 nucleotides align to TRBD2. V lost 2 bases and J lost 4; bases outside the gene matches: 5. This CDR3 has 16 residues. Germline V gives CDR1 LNHDA, CDR2 SQIVND (reference sequence). This chain's CDR3 is CASSILAGALYNEQFF. The DNA for the CDR3 is TGTGCCAGTAGTATACTAGCGGGGGCTTTATACAATGAGCAGTTCTTC.

This sequence joins TRBV9 and TRBJ2-3, with TRBD2 matching 8 bases. The CDR3 spans 16 residues. Germline CDR1 SGDLS, CDR2 YYNGEE. The trim removed 6 bases at V and 2 bases at J, leaving 11 bases unmatched. The CDR3 region has the DNA TGTGCCAGCACCTCACCTCGGGGGGGAGTCACAGATACGCAGTATTTT. Amino acid sequence: CASTSPRGGVTDTQYF.

The genes are TRBV19 and TRBJ1-5, with D possibly being TRBD1 (5 bases). CDR1 is LNHDA, CDR2 SQIVND, per germline (reference sequence). The CDR3 totals 13 residues. V lost 10 bases to trimming and J lost 9 bases, with 19 bases between them. CDR3 loop: CATGTVGGTPQHF. The DNA for the CDR3 is TGTGCCACGGGAACAGTGGGGGGGACGCCCCAGCATTTT.

The chain is built from TRBV10-2 and TRBJ2-2; 8 nucleotides match TRBD1. Germline lookup yields CDR1 WSHSY and CDR2 SAAADI. V lost 8 bases and J lost 4; bases outside the gene matches: 9. This CDR3 has 15 amino acids. The CDR3: CASRGATGVTGELFF. CDR3 bases: TGCGCCAGCCGTGGGGCGACAGGGGTCACCGGGGAGCTGTTTTTT.

V gene TRBV11-3 combines with J gene TRBJ2-3; 13 nucleotides line up with TRBD2. The CDR3 is 15 residues long. With 6 bases clipped from V and 3 bases from J, the junction kept 3 bases outside the gene matches. Per germline, CDR1 SGHNT and CDR2 YENEEA. CDR3 bases: TGTGCCAGCAGTACGACTAGCGGGGGGACAGATACGCAGTATTTT. This encodes CASSTTSGGTDTQYF.

This clone was seen once. The chain joins TRBV6-6 to TRBJ2-3; possibly TRBD1 for D (5 bases). The germline V and J ends were trimmed by 0 bases and 3 bases, with 13 bases remaining between them. The germline gives CDR1 MNHNY, CDR2 SVGAGI (reference sequence). There are 16 residues in the CDR3. CDR3 sequence (DNA): TGTGCCAGCAGTTACTCGACCCGGACATCAACAGATACGCAGTATTTT. Translation gives CASSYSTRTSTDTQYF.

The chain has TRBV28 and TRBJ1-1; D possibly corresponds to TRBD1 (6 bases). Between the trimmed V and J ends, which lost 3 bases and 6 bases, there was a span of 14 bases. CDR3 length equals 14 residues. Germline lookup yields CDR1 MDHEN and CDR2 SYDVKM. In DNA, the CDR3 is TGTGCCAGCAGTTTTGGGGGGGCGCGAGCTGAAGCTTTCTTT. It codes for CASSFGGARAEAFF.